This TCR beta chain was captured by sequencing in a study of T cells in narcolepsy. Across the study: Healthy controls were enrolled alongside patients with narcolepsy type 1 or type 2.

Whole-study findings and limits: Reportedly, autoreactive clonotypes were serially detected in patients' blood but not controls'. Autoreactive clone sequences were missing from some blood memory CD4+ repertoires. HCRT-specific and TRIB2-specific autoreactive clonotypes appeared among same-patient CSF and blood CD4+ clonotypes.

CDR1 and CDR2 (germline): SGDLS, YYNGEE. V lost 0 bases, J lost 4 bases, and 10 bases stayed unmatched. The CDR3 length is 17 residues. About this clone: What it binds is not known.

Assay: immunoSEQ multiplex PCR; the TCRdb copy retains only in-frame clones and omits some. The sample lists 24,000 or so clones, 84% occurring once. The chain combines TRBV9 with TRBJ2-1, with 7 bases matching TRBD2. The sample was CD45RA- memory CD4+ T cells from PBMCs. The TCR originated in a human donor with narcolepsy. The CDR3 region is CASSVDPPSGVYNEQFF. The CDR3 coding sequence is TGTGCCAGCAGCGTAGACCCCCCCAGCGGGGTTTACAATGAGCAGTTCTTC.